Listed below are T cell receptor beta chains from one sample, sequenced in a study of early T cells in non-severe SARS-CoV-2 infection. TCRdb passed the 5' RACE reads through MiXCR, listing each CDR3 protein once. The sample gives more than 25,000 distinct CDR3 sequences, 3.5% to 5.5% of which show up once; approximately 5.2% is in the top ten. The sequencing here drew on whole blood, taken at baseline. The receptors stem from an adult who was a healthcare worker with PCR-confirmed SARS-CoV-2 infection or an uninfected control (not recorded which). The CDR3 runs from the conserved cysteine through the conserved F or W.

j_call | v_call | cdr3_aa
TRBJ2-5 | TRBV2 | CASSDWEQETQYF
TRBJ2-6 | TRBV29-1 | CSVGDSSGANVLTF
TRBJ2-3 | TRBV7-2 | CASSPNLGTDTQYF
TRBJ1-5 | TRBV12-3/TRBV12-4 | CASSPTGSRNQPQHF
TRBJ2-7 | TRBV30 | CAWSVRGGASYEQYF
TRBJ1-1 | TRBV5-4 | CASSIQGIYTEAFF
TRBJ1-2 | TRBV5-1 | CASSLSGRTYGYTF
TRBJ2-7 | TRBV29-1 | CSVAPGTYEQYF
TRBJ2-3 | TRBV9 | CASSVGGDTQYF
TRBJ1-6 | TRBV5-1 | CASSLAAGLNSPLHF
TRBJ1-5 | TRBV5-1 | CASSSGTGNSNQPQHF
TRBJ1-5 | TRBV4-3 | CASSPRHGGINQPQHF
TRBJ2-7 | TRBV6-1 | CASSTGFTYEQYF
TRBJ1-1 | TRBV5-1 | CASSPQTGNTEAFF
TRBJ1-5 | TRBV19 | CASSMSQGMNQPQHF
TRBJ2-5 | TRBV2 | CASSVGAPGLAGETQYF
TRBJ1-4 | TRBV12-3/TRBV12-4 | CASSREAGEKLFF
TRBJ2-1 | TRBV12-3/TRBV12-4 | CASSSGTGEGNEQFF
TRBJ2-2 | TRBV28 | CASGLGGTGELFF
TRBJ2-5 | TRBV5-6 | CASSLDWAGETQYF
TRBJ2-1 | TRBV7-2 | CASSSHSGLAGNEQFF
TRBJ1-3 | TRBV19 | CASLQGAFGNTIYF
TRBJ2-2 | TRBV6-2/TRBV6-3 | CASSASRGGYTGELFF
TRBJ2-7 | TRBV5-1 | CASSLERHPSDEQYF
TRBJ2-3 | TRBV12-5 | CASGLSAGADTQYF
TRBJ2-1 | TRBV7-3 | CASSLEGANYNEQFF
TRBJ1-2 | TRBV29-1 | CSVVSNYGYTF
TRBJ2-1 | TRBV20-1 | CSARGAGVANEQFF
TRBJ1-2 | TRBV10-3 | CAITRVPHYGYTF
TRBJ2-7 | TRBV12-3/TRBV12-4 | CASRDPRVQSYEQYF
TRBJ2-7 | TRBV11-3 | CASSSPYSPYEQYF
TRBJ1-5 | TRBV24-1 | CATSGEGNQPQHF
TRBJ2-1 | TRBV5-4 | CASSSELAGANEQFF
TRBJ2-7 | TRBV9 | CASSPGIGGTGGYEQYF
TRBJ1-3 | TRBV5-1 | CASSLSGFSGNTIYF
TRBJ2-7 | TRBV4-3 | CASSQHSQGPYEQYF
TRBJ2-7 | TRBV10-3 | CALRGVQDEQYF
TRBJ1-4 | TRBV6-5 | CASSFGQTTNEKLFF
TRBJ2-7 | TRBV10-3 | CAISVTSGYEQYF
TRBJ2-2 | TRBV14 | CASSQNSGVTGELFF
TRBJ1-1 | TRBV5-4 | CASSPRVPEGEAFF
TRBJ2-5 | TRBV11-2 | CASSSRLAEETQYF
TRBJ2-1 | TRBV12-5 | CASGLVWHQNEQFF
TRBJ2-6 | TRBV20-1 | CSARDPRAGANVLTF
TRBJ2-3 | TRBV10-1 | CASSESGQGFGDTQYF
TRBJ2-7 | TRBV3-1 | CASSQGVAVSYEQYF
TRBJ1-1 | TRBV4-3 | CASSHRTGMNTEAFF
TRBJ1-6 | TRBV5-4 | CASSLDRGRTLHF
TRBJ2-3 | TRBV25-1 | CASSEYWGLTDTQYF
TRBJ2-1 | TRBV19 | CASSIGGLASDEQFF
TRBJ2-7 | TRBV29-1 | CSVASHYEQYF
TRBJ1-6 | TRBV12-3/TRBV12-4 | CASLSRGDTLHF
TRBJ2-3 | TRBV6-6 | CASSYTLITSGGTDTQYF